The 13 T cell receptor beta chains below all came from one sample that was sequenced in a study of blood T cell repertoires in COVID-19. Clones were read by immunoSEQ multiplex PCR, and TCRdb kept only the in-frame ones, dropping some. The table has some 150,000 clones, around 90% seen once. The specimen was peripheral blood. The receptors were gathered from a woman aged 45-65 years with acute or convalescent COVID-19.

The count of this clone is one. This sequence joins TRBV7-6 and TRBJ2-3; 10 bases map to TRBD2. The length of the CDR3 is 16 residues. Germline assignment: CDR1 SGHVS and CDR2 FNYEAQ. The J segment lost 5 bases and the V segment lost 3 bases, leaving 8 bases of the junction unmatched. The CDR3 here is CASSFVLAGTGDTQYF. The CDR3 coding sequence is TGTGCCAGCAGCTTTGTACTAGCGGGGACCGGAGATACGCAGTATTTT.

This clone has only one observation. The gene calls are TRBV6-5 and TRBJ2-7, with 11 nucleotides matching TRBD1. This CDR3 comprises 15 residues. After removal of 2 bases from V and 2 bases from J, the junction contained 2 bases not matched to a gene. Looked up from germline, CDR1 is MNHEY and CDR2 is SVGAGI. The CDR3 coding sequence is TGTGCCAGCAGTTACGGGACAGGGGGGGCCTACGAGCAGTACTTC. Amino acids: CASSYGTGGAYEQYF.

This chain connects TRBV4-3 to TRBJ1-2; TRBD1 might be the D (5 bases). The CDR3 contains 14 residues. CDR1 and CDR2 from the germline V gene are LGHNA and YSLEER. Trimming shortened V by 1 base and J by 12 bases, and 18 bases separated the two germline ends. CDR3 sequence (DNA): TGCGCCAGCAGCCAAGTTCTTGGGACTTCGACTCACACCTTC. Encoded protein: CASSQVLGTSTHTF.

This clone is a singleton in its sample. The chain combines TRBV6-2 or TRBV6-3 with TRBJ2-3; tentative D call: TRBD1 (5 bases). The germline V and J ends were trimmed by 8 bases and 4 bases, with 19 bases remaining between them. CDR1 and CDR2 from the germline V gene are MNHEY and SVGEGT. The CDR3 consists of 15 residues. CDR3 DNA: TGTGCCAGCTGTTTAAGGGGTTTTAGGGCAGATACGCAGTATTTT. This encodes CASCLRGFRADTQYF.

CDR3 loop: CAWTITGAGGYTF. The CDR3 DNA reads TGTGCCTGGACCATTACAGGGGCGGGAGGCTACACCTTC. J is TRBJ1-2 and V is TRBV30; 7 nucleotides match TRBD1. Germline V gene sequence: CDR1 GTSNPN, CDR2 SVGIG (reference sequence). The CDR3 is made up of 13 amino acids. The V gene end was trimmed by 4 bases and the J gene end by 8 bases; junction bases not matched to a gene: 10.

J is TRBJ1-3 and V is TRBV30; D gene uncertain. Germline values: CDR1 GTSNPN, CDR2 SVGIG (reference sequence). Trimming took 3 bases from V and 2 from J, leaving 5 bases between them. The CDR3 is made up of 12 amino acids. The DNA of the CDR3 is TGTGCCTGGAGCCTACCTGGAAACACCATATATTTT. Translating it yields CAWSLPGNTIYF.

The rearrangement uses TRBV6-6 and TRBJ1-2; the D is unclear. CDR1 is MNHNY and CDR2 is SVGAGI in the germline V gene (reference sequence). Between the trimmed V and J ends, which lost 6 bases and 2 bases, there was a span of 10 bases. The CDR3 is 13 amino acids. The CDR3 DNA follows: TGTGCCAGCAGCCAAGGAGTAAACTATGGCTACACCTTC. Protein sequence: CASSQGVNYGYTF.

In its sample, this clone was seen a few times. The chain has TRBV7-2 and TRBJ1-3, with 7 bases matching TRBD1. The trim removed 1 base at V and 0 bases at J, leaving 6 bases unmatched. Germline-derived CDR1 and CDR2 are SGHTA and FQGNSA. CDR3 length: 17 residues. CDR3 sequence (DNA): TGTGCCAGCAGCTTAGGACAGGGCCCCCTCTCTGGAAACACCATATATTTT. This encodes CASSLGQGPLSGNTIYF.

This clone has only a few counts. The V call is TRBV15, the J call TRBJ1-4; weak D call: TRBD1 (5 bases). Germline V gene sequence: CDR1 LNHNV, CDR2 YYDKDF (reference sequence). This CDR3 spans 14 amino acids. Trimming cost V 3 bases and J 4 bases, with 9 bases left between them. CDR3 loop: CATSSWGLNEKLFF. CDR3 in DNA: TGTGCCACCAGCAGTTGGGGACTTAATGAAAAACTGTTTTTT.

This chain uses TRBV7-9 with TRBJ1-3; a possible D gene is TRBD1 (5 bases). This CDR3 has 16 amino acids. The germline V and J ends were trimmed by 4 bases and 0 bases, with 13 bases remaining between them. Germline loops: CDR1 SEHNR, CDR2 FQNEAQ (reference sequence). CDR3 loop: CASSSQETVSGNTIYF. The CDR3 coding sequence is TGTGCCAGCAGCTCTCAGGAGACAGTCTCTGGAAACACCATATATTTT.

V is TRBV11-2 and J is TRBJ1-3; 7 nucleotides match TRBD1. The CDR3 is 13 amino acids. CDR1 SGHAT and CDR2 FQNNGV come from the germline V gene. After removal of 2 bases from V and 11 bases from J, the junction contained 6 bases not matched to a gene. The CDR3: CASSLQQGSAIYF. DNA for the CDR3: TGTGCCAGCAGCTTACAACAGGGGAGCGCCATATATTTT.

This rearrangement joins TRBV18 to TRBJ2-5; 9 nucleotides align to TRBD1. The germline V gene encodes CDR1 KGHSH and CDR2 LQKENI. J was trimmed by 4 bases and V by 2 bases; bases with no gene match: 5. The CDR3 covers 15 residues. The CDR3, as DNA: TGTGCCAGCTCACCAGTTAGACAGGGGGGAGAGACCCAGTACTTC. This sequence encodes CASSPVRQGGETQYF.

J is TRBJ1-2 and V is TRBV12-3 or TRBV12-4; 7 positions match TRBD1. The CDR3 runs 13 residues. The junction had 8 bases not matched to a gene; V was cut back by 6 bases and J by 7 bases. CDR3 amino acids: CASSSGTVGGYTF. CDR3 sequence (DNA): TGTGCCAGCAGCTCCGGGACAGTCGGTGGCTACACCTTC.